This paragraph reports one T cell receptor (beta chain). No antigen is known for it. This CDR3 region has 14 residues. CDR1 SGHRS and CDR2 YFSETQ come from the germline V gene. This record comes from a study of CXCR3-negative and CXCR3-positive naive CD8 T cells. Overall study results and limits: TRB CDR3s were more hydrophobic in CXCR3-positive than in CXCR3-negative naive cells.

TRB cDNA was prepared as libraries by UMI-labeled 5' RACE. TCRdb re-analyzed the 5' RACE reads; it lists each CDR3 protein once, without DNA. With 150,000 or so distinct CDR3 sequences in the sample, the ten largest clones hold about 0.48%. The V gene is TRBV5-1, the J gene TRBJ2-7; as DNA is missing, the TRBD1 call by TCRdb cannot be tested. Source material: naive CXCR3+ CD8+ T cells from blood. Subset noted: CD45RO-CCR7+CD27+CD95- naive CD8+ T cells expressing CXCR3 (TNR3+). The receptor comes from a human donor in good health. Some clones in this sample may be carry-over from other donors' samples. CDR3 sequence reads: CASSSGTVSYEQYF.